Below are 6 T cell receptor beta chains sequenced from a single sample in a study of beta chain features in type 1 diabetes. Overall study results and limits: Within each of all four CD4+ subsets, Type 1 diabetes patients had TCRB CDR3s that were moderately but significantly shorter.

Expressed TCRB transcripts were sequenced, since all the RNA that had been isolated was reverse transcribed. TCRdb keeps only in-frame clones here, not all; method: immunoSEQ multiplex PCR. The table lists about 300,000 clones, approximately 15% of them singletons. Their antigen targets remain unknown. The sample taken for sequencing was naive CD4+ T cells from blood. These TCRs come from a woman younger than 35 with type 1 diabetes.

This clone was observed a few times. The gene calls are TRBV30 and TRBJ2-1; the match to TRBD2 covers 8 bases. After removal of 3 bases from V and 4 bases from J, the junction contained 17 bases not matched to a gene. The length of the CDR3 is 18 residues. Per the germline V gene, CDR1 is GTSNPN and CDR2 is SVGIG (reference sequence). CDR3 sequence (DNA): TGTGCCTGGAGGGGGCGGGCGGGAGGCCCTAGATTTTACAATGAGCAGTTCTTC. Residues: CAWRGRAGGPRFYNEQFF.

The V and J genes are TRBV5-1 and TRBJ2-3, with TRBD1 identical over 9 bases. The ends lost 4 bases at V and 5 bases at J; junction bases unmatched: 8. The CDR3 has 15 amino acids. From germline, CDR1 is SGHRS and CDR2 YFSETQ. The CDR3 protein is CASSPDRGSGDTQYF. In nucleotides, the CDR3 is TGCGCCAGCAGCCCGGACAGGGGTTCGGGAGATACGCAGTATTTT.

The chain links TRBV5-1 to TRBJ2-2, with 10 bases lining up with TRBD2. The CDR3 runs 16 residues. Unmatched junction bases numbered 6, after V lost 7 bases and J lost 0 bases. Germline loops: CDR1 SGHRS, CDR2 YFSETQ. CDR3 sequence reads: CASSSSGGPNTGELFF. Written as DNA, the CDR3 is TGCGCCAGCTCCTCTAGCGGGGGTCCGAACACCGGGGAGCTGTTTTTT.

The chain couples TRBV18 to TRBJ1-2, with 10 bases matching TRBD1. In germline, CDR1 is KGHSH, CDR2 LQKENI. Trimming took 4 bases from V and 5 from J; bases not matched to a gene: 10. The CDR3 consists of 16 residues. The CDR3: CASSLPGTGAAYGYTF. DNA for the CDR3: TGTGCCAGCTCACTACCCGGGACAGGGGCGGCGTATGGCTACACCTTC.

The chain is built from TRBV28 and TRBJ2-1; 11 bases are a match to TRBD2. The CDR3 consists of 16 residues. Trimming cost V 5 bases and J 8 bases; bases outside gene matches: 11. CDR1 and CDR2 (germline): MDHEN, SYDVKM. The CDR3 coding sequence is TGTGCCAGCAGTCCCAGCACTAGCGGGAGAGTTTATGAGCAGTTCTTC. Translating gives CASSPSTSGRVYEQFF. The full variable domain, completed using reference TRBV28 and TRBJ2-1, is DVKVTQSSRYLVKRTGEKVFLECVQDMDHENMFWYRQDPGLGLRLIYFSYDVKMKEKGDIPEGYSVSREKKERFSLILESASTNQTSMYLCASSPSTSGRVYEQFFGPGTRLTVL.

This chain connects TRBV28 to TRBJ1-1, with no clear D. This CDR3 region has 12 residues. Trimming removed 1 base from V and 5 bases from J, with 5 bases in between. Per germline, CDR1 MDHEN and CDR2 SYDVKM. The CDR3 DNA reads as TGTGCCAGCAGTTTATCGAGGACTGAAGCTTTCTTT. The encoded protein is CASSLSRTEAFF.